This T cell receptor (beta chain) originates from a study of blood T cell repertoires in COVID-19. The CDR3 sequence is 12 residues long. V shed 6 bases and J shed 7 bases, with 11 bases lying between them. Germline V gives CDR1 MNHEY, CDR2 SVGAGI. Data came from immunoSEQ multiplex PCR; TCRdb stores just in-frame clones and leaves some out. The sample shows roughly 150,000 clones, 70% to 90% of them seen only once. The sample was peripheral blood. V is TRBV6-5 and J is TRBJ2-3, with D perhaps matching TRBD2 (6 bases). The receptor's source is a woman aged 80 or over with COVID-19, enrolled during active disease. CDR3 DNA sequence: TGTGCCAGCAGGGGGGACTCGAATACGCAGTATTTT. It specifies CASRGDSNTQYF.